This T cell receptor (beta chain) was retrieved from a study of radiotherapy plus CTLA-4 blockade in lung cancer. On the study more broadly: Objective responses arose in approximately 19% of patients, and 25% to 35% experienced disease control.

The study treated chemo-refractory metastatic non-small-cell lung cancer patients with focal radiation plus ipilimumab CTLA-4 blockade. V lost 3 bases and J lost 0; bases outside the gene matches: 12. CDR3 length: 17 residues. Germline lookup yields CDR1 GTSNPN and CDR2 SVGIG (reference sequence). Some clones are missing from TCRdb's copy, which holds only in-frame ones; the method was immunoSEQ multiplex PCR. This table holds roughly 75,000 clones, 60% to 85% found once. In the case of this clone: The antigen is not known.

Whole-study findings and limits: Blood-borne expansion of tumor-derived TCR clones followed radiotherapy plus ipilimumab.

This TCR was recovered from a human donor with non-small cell lung cancer whose response to radiotherapy plus ipilimumab could not be evaluated. Some clones in this sample may be carry-over from other donors' samples. The chain combines TRBV30 with TRBJ2-3; 7 bases are a match to TRBD2. The sample consisted of peripheral blood, taken from a patient treated with radiotherapy plus ipilimumab. In DNA form, the CDR3 reads TGTGCCTGGAGCCCTCCCACCCTAGCGGTAAGCACAGATACGCAGTATTTT. This gives the protein CAWSPPTLAVSTDTQYF.